This T cell receptor beta chain was found in a study of beta chain features in type 1 diabetes. Across the study: Patient and healthy donor groups were alike in age, gender and cell yields. Examined across all samples were some 110 million sorted cells. Whole-study results and caveats: Patients with Type 1 diabetes showed moderately but significantly shorter TCRB CDR3s in all four CD4+ subsets. TCRB repertoires of naive, central memory and Treg cells appeared more similar among patients than among healthy donors.

cDNA synthesis used the whole RNA isolate, giving expressed TCRB sequences. Sequencing used immunoSEQ multiplex PCR; TCRdb keeps in-frame clones, though not all of them. This table holds some 370,000 clones, 9.6% found once. This CDR3 has 17 residues. Trimming cost V 4 bases and J 0 bases; bases outside gene matches: 7. CDR1 and CDR2 from the germline V gene are SGHTS and YDEGEE. This clone appeared a few times. What it binds is unknown. Sequenced material: central memory CD4+ T cells from blood. The origin of this receptor is a young man with type 1 diabetes. The chain is built from TRBV5-8 and TRBJ2-3, with 11 bases lining up with TRBD2. CDR3 DNA sequence: TGTGCCAGCAGCACTACTGGGACTAGCGGTAGCACAGATACGCAGTATTTT. Translating it yields CASSTTGTSGSTDTQYF.